These T cell receptor beta chains were read from a single sample in a study of shared clonotypes between healthy human individuals. Data came from immunoSEQ multiplex PCR; TCRdb stores just in-frame clones and leaves some out. The profile shows under 1,100,000 clones, around 76% of them singletons. Sequencing input: memory CD4+ T cells sorted from blood. These TCRs come from a man aged 18 to 29 in good health. The CDR3 runs from the conserved cysteine through the conserved F or W. The D gene is left open where the match is weak. Expanded clones get a size class; other rows say once, few or many, or leave the size out.

clone_size,v_call,d_call,j_call,cdr3_aa,cdr3_nt
NA,TRBV5-1,TRBD2,TRBJ2-5,CASSASGRASVKETQYF,TGCGCCAGCAGCGCTAGCGGGAGGGCCTCTGTGAAAGAGACCCAGTACTTC
NA,TRBV6-5,TRBD1,TRBJ1-1,CASIKRQGLRTEAFF,TGTGCCAGCATCAAAAGACAGGGCCTGAGGACTGAAGCTTTCTTT
NA,TRBV12-5,NA,TRBJ1-4,CASGTGTTNEKLFF,TGTGCTAGTGGTACCGGGACGACTAATGAAAAACTGTTTTTT
NA,TRBV30,NA,TRBJ2-3,CAWSPTGTDTQYF,TGTGCCTGGAGTCCCACCGGGACAGATACGCAGTATTTT
once,TRBV28,NA,TRBJ1-5,CASSTNLEPQHF,TGTGCCAGCAGCACCAATTTGGAGCCCCAGCATTTT
few,TRBV30,NA,TRBJ1-1,CAWSVNGGTEAFF,TGTGCCTGGAGTGTAAATGGTGGCACTGAAGCTTTCTTT
NA,TRBV18,NA,TRBJ2-3,CASSPKGGHTDTQYF,TGTGCCAGCTCACCGAAGGGGGGGCACACAGATACGCAGTATTTT
NA,TRBV4-2,NA,TRBJ2-3,CASSQVSQAAMDTQYF,TGTGCCAGCAGCCAAGTCTCGCAGGCGGCGATGGACACGCAGTATTTT
few,TRBV7-6,TRBD1,TRBJ2-3,CASSPGTGKVTDTQYF,TGTGCCAGCAGCCCCGGGACAGGGAAGGTCACAGATACGCAGTATTTT
NA,TRBV4-2,NA,TRBJ1-4,CASSHLDRDNEKLFF,TGTGCCAGCAGCCACCTCGACAGAGACAATGAAAAACTGTTTTTT
NA,TRBV5-4,NA,TRBJ2-3,CASSLARGGGEGTDTQYF,TGTGCCAGCAGCTTGGCCCGGGGAGGCGGGGAGGGCACAGATACGCAGTATTTT
NA,TRBV28,TRBD2,TRBJ2-3,CASSFGLAGGRSSTDTQYF,TGTGCCAGCAGTTTCGGGCTAGCGGGGGGGCGGAGTAGCACAGATACGCAGTATTTT
NA,TRBV28,NA,TRBJ2-3,CASSLFGTDTQYF,TGTGCCAGCAGTTTATTTGGCACAGATACGCAGTATTTT
few,TRBV5-4,NA,TRBJ2-7,CASSLDWAYEQYF,TGTGCCAGCAGCTTGGATTGGGCCTACGAGCAGTACTTC
NA,TRBV30,NA,TRBJ1-2,CAWMDGTNYGYTF,TGTGCCTGGATGGACGGGACGAACTATGGCTACACCTTC
NA,TRBV5-4,NA,TRBJ2-6,CASSLPSGANVLTF,TGTGCCAGCAGCTTGCCGTCTGGGGCCAACGTCCTGACTTTC
NA,TRBV28,TRBD2,TRBJ2-6,CASMGGSRGANVLTF,TGTGCCAGCATGGGGGGGTCTCGTGGGGCCAACGTCCTGACTTTC
once,TRBV29-1,TRBD1,TRBJ2-1,CSADRKSSYNEQFF,TGCAGCGCGGACAGGAAAAGCTCCTACAATGAGCAGTTCTTC
few,TRBV15,NA,TRBJ1-1,CATSRVGDTEAFF,TGTGCCACCAGCAGAGTAGGGGACACTGAAGCTTTCTTT
NA,TRBV5-1,TRBD1,TRBJ1-2,CASSAGQDYGYGYTF,TGCGCCAGCAGCGCGGGACAGGATTACGGCTATGGCTACACCTTC
few,TRBV10-3,NA,TRBJ2-1,CAIMGLDNEQFF,TGTGCCATCATGGGACTCGACAATGAGCAGTTCTTC
NA,TRBV5-4,TRBD2,TRBJ2-1,CASSLGTSRYNEQFF,TGTGCCAGCAGCTTGGGGACTAGCCGTTACAATGAGCAGTTCTTC
NA,TRBV27,TRBD1,TRBJ2-6,CASSPRDSNQGANVLTF,TGTGCCAGCAGTCCCCGGGACAGCAACCAGGGGGCCAACGTCCTGACTTTC
NA,TRBV25-1,TRBD2,TRBJ2-1,CASSEYRLAGNEQFF,TGTGCCAGCAGTGAATACCGGCTAGCGGGCAATGAGCAGTTCTTC
once,TRBV7-2,TRBD2,TRBJ2-4,CASSWRGGNIQYF,TGTGCCAGCAGCTGGCGGGGGGGAAACATTCAGTACTTC
NA,TRBV27,TRBD2,TRBJ2-5,CASSSWAGGPETQYF,TGTGCCAGCAGCTCTTGGGCGGGAGGGCCGGAGACCCAGTACTTC
NA,TRBV2,NA,TRBJ2-5,CASTPGAQETQYF,TGTGCCAGCACCCCGGGGGCTCAAGAGACCCAGTACTTC
few,TRBV28,TRBD1,TRBJ1-4,CASRTGGPYELFF,TGTGCCAGCAGGACAGGGGGGCCTTATGAACTGTTTTTT
NA,TRBV7-9,TRBD2,TRBJ2-2,CASSRTSGNTGELFF,TGTGCCAGCAGCCGGACTAGCGGGAACACCGGGGAGCTGTTTTTT
many,TRBV7-9,TRBD2,TRBJ2-2,CASSLGRVIAGEFAGELFF,TGTGCCAGCAGCTTAGGCCGGGTAATAGCGGGAGAGTTTGCCGGGGAGCTGTTTTTT
NA,TRBV5-1,TRBD1,TRBJ2-2,CASSLGDRANTGELFF,TGCGCCAGCAGCTTGGGGGACAGGGCTAACACCGGGGAGCTGTTTTTT
NA,TRBV2,NA,TRBJ2-7,CASKKGAYEQYF,TGTGCCAGCAAGAAGGGAGCCTACGAGCAGTACTTC
NA,TRBV6-6,NA,TRBJ2-7,CASSYSDGGPGQYF,TGTGCCAGCAGTTACTCGGACGGGGGACCGGGGCAGTACTTC
NA,TRBV11-2,NA,TRBJ2-7,CASSLNRVTYEQYF,TGTGCCAGCAGCTTGAACAGGGTCACCTACGAGCAGTACTTC
NA,TRBV11-2,NA,TRBJ1-1,CASSLDGRMNTEAFF,TGTGCCAGCAGCTTAGATGGTCGAATGAACACTGAAGCTTTCTTT